These 14 T cell receptor beta chains came from one sample sequenced in a study of blood T cells in healthy people across ages. Primed by a sample-barcoded 5' primer and a J-beta primer mix, a second PCR proceeded for roughly 7 to 12 cycles. TCRdb itself ran the 5' RACE reads through MiXCR, one entry per CDR3 protein. The table lists about 780,000 distinct CDR3 sequences, 35% to 60% of them singletons. Sequencing was carried out using blood. The source is an older man in good health.

The V and J genes are TRBV20-1 and TRBJ2-1, with 10 bases lining up with TRBD2. Trimming took 6 bases from V and 4 from J; bases not matched to a gene: 6. The CDR3 spans 14 residues. CDR1 and CDR2 from the germline V gene are DFQATT and SNEGSKA (reference sequence). Written as DNA, the CDR3 is TGCAGTGCCACTAGCGGGATGTCGTACAATGAGCAGTTCTTC. Translated, it gives CSATSGMSYNEQFF.

This chain uses TRBV5-1 with TRBJ1-1, with TRBD1 matching 7 bases. This CDR3 is 15 amino acids long. Germline CDR1 SGHRS, CDR2 YFSETQ. After removal of 4 bases from V and 3 bases from J, the junction contained 9 bases not matched to a gene. The CDR3 coding sequence is TGCGCCAGCAGCACCAAACAGGGGAGGGACACTGAAGCTTTCTTT. It yields the protein CASSTKQGRDTEAFF.

The chain has TRBV20-1 and TRBJ2-4, with D perhaps TRBD2 (5 bases). The closer fit of TRBJ2-7 to the DNA end suggests the J call may be wrong. Germline V gene data show CDR1 as DFQATT and CDR2 as SNEGSKA (reference sequence). CDR3 length equals 14 residues. The CDR3 DNA reads as TGCAGTGCTATTGGCCGCGTGACCGCGGGCGAGCAGTACTTC. As protein: CSAIGRVTAGEQYF.

This clonotype occurred once. V and J are TRBV19 and TRBJ2-6; D is uncertain. Germline CDR1 is LNHDA and CDR2 is SQIVND (reference sequence). With 3 bases removed from V and 0 bases from J, the gap between germline ends came to 6 bases. The CDR3 loop spans 15 amino acids. Here the CDR3 DNA reads TGTGCCAGTAGTATTGGTCACTCTGGGGCCAACGTCCTGACTTTC. Translated: CASSIGHSGANVLTF.

Comment on this clonotype: The junction differs from germline at one of its ends, possibly a read error. The rearrangement uses TRBV12-3 or TRBV12-4 and TRBJ2-3, with D uncertain. The CDR3 covers 12 residues. The CDR3, as DNA: TGTGCCAGCAGTTTAATAAGAGATGCGCAGTATTTT. This encodes CASSLIRDAQYF.

On this clonotype: The germline gene is not matched at one end of the junction; a read error may be the cause. The gene calls are TRBV20-1 and TRBJ2-3; D may be TRBD2 (5 bases). This CDR3 has 16 residues. From germline, CDR1 is DFQATT and CDR2 SNEGSKA (reference sequence). The CDR3 region has the DNA TGCGGTGCTAGAGATAGGCGGGCAGCCCGCACAGATACGCAGTATTTT. It codes for CGARDRRAARTDTQYF.

As concerns this clonotype: This may be a read error, as it is one base from a much larger clone. The chain links TRBV12-3 or TRBV12-4 to TRBJ1-2, with a weak D call TRBD1 (6 bases). Between the trimmed V and J ends, which lost 8 bases and 7 bases, there was a span of 17 bases. The CDR3 contains 13 residues. CDR3 residues: CASGPGAASGYTF. DNA of the CDR3: TGTGCCAGCGGGCCGGGGGCGGCCAGTGGCTACACCTTC.

V usage is TRBV18 and J usage is TRBJ2-4; TRBD2 agrees at 7 bases. The end of the DNA fits TRBJ2-7 better, so the J call may be wrong. Germline values: CDR1 KGHSH, CDR2 LQKENI. The CDR3 is 14 residues long. The CDR3 sequence is CASSPGLDVYEQYF. CDR3 nucleotide sequence: TGTGCCAGCTCACCAGGACTAGATGTCTACGAGCAGTACTTC.

Only a few counts were recorded for this clonotype. The CDR3 here is CAISDSDITRINTGELFF. The CDR3 nucleotides read TGTGCCATCAGTGACTCGGACATAACCCGGATAAACACCGGGGAGCTGTTTTTT. The chain is built from TRBV10-3 and TRBJ2-2; possible D gene TRBD1, 5 bases. Trimming took 3 bases from V and 2 from J, leaving 19 bases between them. This CDR3 is built from 18 residues. CDR1 ENHRY and CDR2 SYGVKD come from the germline V gene.

The V call is TRBV5-4, the J call TRBJ2-7; possibly TRBD1 for D (6 bases). CDR1 and CDR2 from the germline V gene are SGHNT and YYREEE (reference sequence). The V gene lost 5 bases and the J gene lost 5 bases, with 17 bases spanning the gap. The CDR3 length is 14 residues. DNA of the CDR3: TGTGCCAGCAGTCCGAGGGCAGGGGCCCACGAGCAGTACTTC. It encodes CASSPRAGAHEQYF.

The chain combines TRBV11-3 with TRBJ2-7; D possibly corresponds to TRBD1 (6 bases). The CDR3 consists of 14 residues. The V end lost 0 bases, the J end lost 3 bases, and 9 bases lay between the germline ends. The germline V gene encodes CDR1 SGHNT and CDR2 YENEEA. The CDR3 spells CASSLDLGGYEQYF. In DNA form, the CDR3 reads TGTGCCAGCAGCTTAGATTTAGGGGGCTACGAGCAGTACTTC.

This clonotype appeared a few times. One end of the junction is discordant with germline, which a read error may explain. The V call is TRBV29-1, the J call TRBJ2-1, with D perhaps assigned TRBD1 or TRBD2 (5 bases each). CDR1 and CDR2 (germline): SQVTM, ANQGSEA. The CDR3 is 9 amino acids. CDR3 sequence reads: CGGDNEQFF. CDR3 sequence (DNA): TGTGGGGGTGATAATGAGCAGTTCTTC.

In this sample, this clonotype turned up many times. The rearrangement uses TRBV25-1 and TRBJ2-1, with no clear D. The CDR3 runs 15 residues. Germline loops: CDR1 MGHDK, CDR2 SYGVNS. V dropped 3 bases and J dropped 5 bases, with 14 bases sitting between them. CDR3 in DNA: TGTGCCAGCAGTGACCTTAGGGCAGCTAACAATGAGCAGTTCTTC. Translating gives CASSDLRAANNEQFF.

The sample holds a few counts of this clonotype. The CDR3, as DNA: TGCAGCGTTGATGGTAACCCGCAGCTAGCGGGACACTCAGATACGCAGTATTTT. This encodes CSVDGNPQLAGHSDTQYF. The J gene is TRBJ2-3, the V gene TRBV29-1, with 9 bases lining up with TRBD2. J lost 4 bases, V lost 3 bases, and 17 bases had no gene match. The CDR3 is 18 amino acids. Germline values: CDR1 SQVTM, CDR2 ANQGSEA.